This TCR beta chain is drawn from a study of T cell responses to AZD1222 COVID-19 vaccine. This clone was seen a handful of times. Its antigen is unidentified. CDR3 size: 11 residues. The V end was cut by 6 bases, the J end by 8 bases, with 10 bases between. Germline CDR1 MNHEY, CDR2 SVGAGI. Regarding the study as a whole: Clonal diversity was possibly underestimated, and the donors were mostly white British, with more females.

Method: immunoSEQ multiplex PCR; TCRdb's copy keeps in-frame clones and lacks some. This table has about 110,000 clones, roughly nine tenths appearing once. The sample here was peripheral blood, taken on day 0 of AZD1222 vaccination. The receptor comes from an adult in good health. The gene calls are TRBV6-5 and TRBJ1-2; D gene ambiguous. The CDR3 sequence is CASSPYWGYTF. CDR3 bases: TGTGCCAGCAGCCCGTATTGGGGCTACACCTTC.